Below, one TCR beta chain is given with its context. As yet, its antigen is unknown. CDR3 size: 13 residues. With 6 bases removed from V and 8 bases from J, the gap between germline ends came to 16 bases. Germline V lookup: CDR1 MNHEY, CDR2 SMNVEV (reference sequence). Produced via immunoSEQ multiplex PCR; TCRdb's table is partial and in-frame only. The sample contains about 28,000 clones, 60% to 80% of which appear only once. Patients with chemo-refractory metastatic non-small-cell lung cancer received focal radiation plus CTLA-4 blockade with ipilimumab. This record belongs to a study of radiotherapy plus CTLA-4 blockade in lung cancer. Study-wide background: Of the patients, under 20% showed objective responses and more than 30% attained disease control.

Study-wide results and limits: Radiotherapy was combined with ipilimumab, and tumor-derived TCR clones then expanded in blood. Reportedly, early blood T cell clone dynamics best predicted response, with interferon-beta.

The source was peripheral blood, collected from a patient treated with radiotherapy plus ipilimumab. The receptor's source is a human donor with non-small cell lung cancer who had stable disease on radiotherapy plus ipilimumab. The gene calls are TRBV27 and TRBJ1-2; tentatively, D is TRBD1 (5 bases). CDR3 in amino acids: CASSRRDAWGYTF. DNA for the CDR3: TGTGCCAGCAGCCGCCGGGACGCCTGGGGCTACACCTTC.